Presented here are 23 T cell receptor beta chains from one specimen sequenced in a study of shared clonotypes between healthy human individuals. The protocol was immunoSEQ multiplex PCR, while the TCRdb copy is restricted to in-frame clones and leaves out a portion. The table includes about 2,500,000 clones, approximately 92% detected once. Sequenced: naive CD4+ T cells sorted from blood. Stated subset: CD45RA+ positively selected. The receptors shown here come from a man aged 18-30 years in good health.

The chain employs TRBV29-1 and TRBJ2-2; TRBD2 matches at 10 bases. This CDR3 has 15 residues. Germline V gene sequence: CDR1 SQVTM, CDR2 ANQGSEA. Unmatched junction bases numbered 4, after V lost 6 bases and J lost 0 bases. The CDR3 DNA reads TGCAGCGTGTACGGGACTAGCGCGAACACCGGGGAGCTGTTTTTT. Translating gives CSVYGTSANTGELFF.

The CDR3: CASSSTGHPEQYF. In DNA, the CDR3 is TGTGCCAGCAGCTCTACCGGACATCCCGAGCAGTACTTC. The V call is TRBV7-9, the J call TRBJ2-7, with D tentatively TRBD1 (5 bases). Trimming shortened V by 4 bases and J by 6 bases, and 13 bases separated the two germline ends. Germline V gene lookup returns CDR1 SEHNR and CDR2 FQNEAQ (reference sequence). This CDR3 spans 13 amino acids.

The genes are TRBV7-2 and TRBJ1-4; 9 nucleotides agree with TRBD1. CDR3 length: 15 amino acids. The germline gives CDR1 SGHTA, CDR2 FQGNSA. The V and J ends lost 5 bases and 8 bases, in that order; junction bases with no gene match: 9. CDR3 region: CASSPGQGHREKLFF. CDR3 nucleotide sequence: TGTGCCAGCAGCCCAGGACAGGGGCATCGGGAAAAACTGTTTTTT.

This chain joins TRBV7-9 and TRBJ2-7, with D tentatively TRBD1 (5 bases). The CDR3 is 17 amino acids. Per the germline V gene, CDR1 is SEHNR and CDR2 is FQNEAQ (reference sequence). V dropped 6 bases and J dropped 0 bases, with 21 bases sitting between them. The CDR3 is CASSLIQGKVLSYEQYF. The CDR3 DNA follows: TGTGCCAGCAGTTTAATCCAGGGAAAAGTCCTCTCCTACGAGCAGTACTTC.

The rearrangement uses TRBV5-1 and TRBJ2-5; 9 nucleotides agree with TRBD1. Trimming at V came to 5 bases and at J to 2 bases, leaving 10 bases not matched to a gene. The CDR3 has 16 amino acids. Germline V CDR1 and CDR2: SGHRS, YFSETQ. The CDR3 reads CASRSGTGSSQETQYF. As DNA, the CDR3 is TGCGCCAGCAGATCCGGGACAGGGAGTTCACAAGAGACCCAGTACTTC. Variable domain in full (rest from reference TRBV5-1 and TRBJ2-5): KAGVTQTPRYLIKTRGQQVTLSCSPISGHRSVSWYQQTPGQGLQFLFEYFSETQRNKGNFPGRFSGRQFSNSRSEMNVSTLELGDSALYLCASRSGTGSSQETQYFGPGTRLLVL.

The rearrangement links TRBV29-1 to TRBJ2-3, with TRBD1 identical over 9 bases. Germline V gene sequence: CDR1 SQVTM, CDR2 ANQGSEA. This CDR3 region has 14 residues. The ends lost 3 bases at V and 7 bases at J; junction bases unmatched: 8. Here the CDR3 reads CSVDSGQGSHTQYF. CDR3 nucleotides: TGCAGCGTTGATTCGGGACAGGGATCTCATACGCAGTATTTT.

As for this clone: Additional DNA sequences in this sample encode the identical CDR3. The chain links TRBV10-3 to TRBJ2-1, with 9 bases identical to TRBD2. This CDR3 contains 14 residues. CDR1 is ENHRY and CDR2 is SYGVKD in the germline V gene. V shed 8 bases, J shed 4 bases, and the junction held 6 bases outside the gene matches. This CDR3 reads CAIGAGGGYNEQFF. The CDR3 coding sequence is TGTGCCATCGGGGCGGGAGGGGGTTACAATGAGCAGTTCTTC.

CDR3 sequence reads: CASSLVGAQNSYEQYF. DNA for the CDR3: TGCGCCAGCAGCTTGGTTGGAGCCCAGAACTCCTACGAGCAGTACTTC. The rearrangement uses TRBV5-1 and TRBJ2-7; D is unresolved. CDR3 length equals 16 residues. CDR1 is SGHRS and CDR2 is YFSETQ in the germline V gene. The germline V and J ends were trimmed by 0 bases and 0 bases, with 13 bases remaining between them.

This chain joins TRBV19 and TRBJ2-3; no reliable D call. CDR3 length: 15 residues. CDR1 is LNHDA and CDR2 is SQIVND in the germline V gene (reference sequence). With 4 bases removed from V and 2 bases from J, the gap between germline ends came to 13 bases. This CDR3 reads CASSTRRVSTDTQYF. The CDR3 DNA follows: TGTGCCAGTAGTACCCGTAGGGTTTCCACAGATACGCAGTATTTT.

The chain has TRBV6-4 and TRBJ1-5, with 10 bases aligning to TRBD1. There are 15 residues in the CDR3. The ends lost 4 bases at V and 6 bases at J; junction bases unmatched: 6. Germline V gene lookup returns CDR1 MRHNA and CDR2 SNTAGT. CDR3 region: CASSAGQGGGQPQHF. The CDR3 nucleotides are TGTGCCAGCAGTGCAGGACAGGGGGGAGGTCAGCCCCAGCATTTT.

The chain carries TRBV30 and TRBJ1-5, with D uncertain. The V gene's germline CDR1 is GTSNPN and CDR2 SVGIG (reference sequence). Trimming cost V 3 bases and J 4 bases, with 13 bases left between them. This CDR3 has 14 residues. The CDR3 sequence is CAWRLGGLNQPQHF. The CDR3 bases are TGTGCCTGGAGACTCGGAGGATTAAATCAGCCCCAGCATTTT.

The V call is TRBV10-3, the J call TRBJ1-5, with TRBD1 matching over 7 bases. V was pared by 11 bases and J by 6 bases, with 13 bases of the junction left unmatched. This CDR3 is built from 14 residues. Germline V gene sequence: CDR1 ENHRY, CDR2 SYGVKD. CDR3 nucleotide sequence: TGTGCCTCCACAGGGGAGACGGGCGGTCAGCCCCAGCATTTT. It codes for CASTGETGGQPQHF.

This clone was seen once. The genes are TRBV7-2 and TRBJ1-2; 12 bases map to TRBD1. CDR1 and CDR2 (germline): SGHTA, FQGNSA. The CDR3 is 13 amino acids. V lost 4 bases to trimming and J lost 8 bases; unmatched junction nucleotides: 2. CDR3 protein: CASSYGTGGGYTF. CDR3 coding DNA: TGTGCCAGCAGCTACGGGACAGGGGGCGGCTACACCTTC. Full variable domain (rest looked up from reference TRBV7-2 and TRBJ1-2): GAGVSQSPSNKVTEKGKDVELRCDPISGHTALYWYRQSLGQGLEFLIYFQGNSAPDKSGLPSDRFSAERTGGSVSTLTIQRTQQEDSAVYLCASSYGTGGGYTFGSGTRLTVV.

The CDR3 reads CASSTTGTLGSNEQFF. The CDR3 DNA reads as TGTGCCAGTAGTACCACCGGGACTCTAGGTTCCAATGAGCAGTTCTTC. This chain connects TRBV19 to TRBJ2-1; D might be TRBD2 (6 bases). Trimming pared 4 bases from V and 6 bases from J, leaving 19 bases between. The germline V gene encodes CDR1 LNHDA and CDR2 SQIVND (reference sequence). This CDR3 comprises 16 residues. Looking up the rest from reference TRBV19 and TRBJ2-1 gives the full variable domain: DGGITQSPKYLFRKEGQNVTLSCEQNLNHDAMYWYRQDPGQGLRLIYYSQIVNDFQKGDIAEGYSVSREKKESFPLTVTSAQKNPTAFYLCASSTTGTLGSNEQFFGPGTRLTVL.

The genes are TRBV2 and TRBJ2-7, with D unclear. Germline loops: CDR1 SNHLY, CDR2 FYNNEI. Deletions cut 7 bases from V and 6 bases from J, with 13 bases between. The CDR3 covers 12 residues. The CDR3 loop is CASMLSEGEQYF. CDR3 DNA: TGTGCCAGCATGCTCTCCGAAGGCGAGCAGTACTTC.

V is TRBV7-9 and J is TRBJ2-5, with a weak D call TRBD1 (7 bases). The CDR3 totals 16 residues. V lost 3 bases, J lost 1 base, and 15 bases lay in between. Germline V gene sequence: CDR1 SEHNR, CDR2 FQNEAQ (reference sequence). The CDR3: CASSFGSGGGQETQYF. DNA of the CDR3: TGTGCCAGCAGCTTTGGGTCAGGGGGAGGCCAAGAGACCCAGTACTTC.

This sequence joins TRBV10-3 and TRBJ1-2; 9 nucleotides match TRBD1. With V trimmed by 0 bases and J by 8 bases, 1 base remained unmatched. This CDR3 has 13 residues. Germline V gene sequence: CDR1 ENHRY, CDR2 SYGVKD. CDR3 region: CAISESDRGGYTF. The CDR3 DNA is TGTGCCATCAGTGAGTCGGACAGGGGCGGCTACACCTTC.

A word on this clone: One end of the junction varies from germline; a read error may be responsible. Other nucleotide sequences from this sample produce the same CDR3. The V call is TRBV5-1, the J call TRBJ2-5; D call uncertain. CDR3 size: 13 residues. Germline V gene data show CDR1 as SGHRS and CDR2 as YFSETQ. The DNA for the CDR3 is TGCGCCAGCAGCTTGAGTCTGGCAGAGACTCAGTACTTC. Its translation is CASSLSLAETQYF.

This chain joins TRBV19 and TRBJ2-2; 8 nucleotides agree with TRBD2. CDR3 length equals 15 residues. V was pared by 3 bases and J by 5 bases, with 5 bases of the junction left unmatched. CDR1 LNHDA and CDR2 SQIVND come from the germline V gene (reference sequence). CDR3 bases: TGTGCCAGTAGTATCGGGGGGGCGTCGACCGGGGAGCTGTTTTTT. It specifies CASSIGGASTGELFF.

The chain couples TRBV5-6 to TRBJ2-7; 8 nucleotides align to TRBD2. CDR1 is SGHDT, CDR2 YYEEEE, per germline. V shed 1 base, J shed 0 bases, and the junction held 6 bases outside the gene matches. This CDR3 has 16 amino acids. DNA for the CDR3: TGTGCCAGCAGCTTGCCTCGCGGGGGGTCCTCCTACGAGCAGTACTTC. Translated: CASSLPRGGSSYEQYF.

V gene TRBV11-3 combines with J gene TRBJ2-5; unclear D gene. The germline CDR1 and CDR2 sequences are SGHNT and YENEEA. The V gene lost 2 bases and the J gene lost 4 bases, with 5 bases spanning the gap. CDR3 length equals 12 residues. CDR3 coding DNA: TGTGCCAGCAGCTTATCAGGAGAGACCCAGTACTTC. It is translated as CASSLSGETQYF.

With respect to this clone: Additional DNA sequences in this sample encode the identical CDR3. The V gene is TRBV5-1, the J gene TRBJ1-1; D remains unclear. Germline V gene sequence: CDR1 SGHRS, CDR2 YFSETQ. V was pared by 0 bases and J by 1 base, with 4 bases between. The CDR3 runs to 13 residues. The DNA for the CDR3 is TGCGCCAGCAGCTTGGTACCGAACACTGAAGCTTTCTTT. Amino acid sequence: CASSLVPNTEAFF.

This sequence joins TRBV6-1 and TRBJ1-6; 7 bases are a match to TRBD1. The trim removed 7 bases at V and 7 bases at J, leaving 7 bases unmatched. The CDR3 is made up of 14 amino acids. Looked up from germline, CDR1 is MNHNS and CDR2 is SASEGT. CDR3 region: CASTLGTENSPLHF. Written as DNA, the CDR3 is TGTGCCAGCACCTTGGGGACAGAAAATTCACCCCTCCACTTT.